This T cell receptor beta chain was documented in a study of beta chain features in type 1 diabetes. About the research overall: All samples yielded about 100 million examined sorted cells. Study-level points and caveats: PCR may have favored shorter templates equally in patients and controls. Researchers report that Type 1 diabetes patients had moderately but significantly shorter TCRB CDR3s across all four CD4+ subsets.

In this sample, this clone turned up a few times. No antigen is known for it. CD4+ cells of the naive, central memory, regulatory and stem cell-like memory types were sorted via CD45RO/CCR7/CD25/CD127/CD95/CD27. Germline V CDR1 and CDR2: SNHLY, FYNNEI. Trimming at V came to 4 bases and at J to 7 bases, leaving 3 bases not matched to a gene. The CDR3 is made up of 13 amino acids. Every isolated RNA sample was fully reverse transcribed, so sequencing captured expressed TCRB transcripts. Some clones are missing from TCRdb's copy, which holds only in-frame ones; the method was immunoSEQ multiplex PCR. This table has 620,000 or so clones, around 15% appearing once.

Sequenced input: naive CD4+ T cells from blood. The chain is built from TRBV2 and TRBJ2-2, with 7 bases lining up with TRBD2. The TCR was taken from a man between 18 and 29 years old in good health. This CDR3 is CASSVWEGGELFF. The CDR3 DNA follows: TGTGCCAGCAGTGTCTGGGAGGGCGGGGAGCTGTTTTTT. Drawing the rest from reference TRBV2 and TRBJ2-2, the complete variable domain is EPEVTQTPSHQVTQMGQEVILRCVPISNHLYFYWYRQILGQKVEFLVSFYNNEISEKSEIFDDQFSVERPDGSNFTLKIRSTKLEDSAMYFCASSVWEGGELFFGEGSRLTVL.